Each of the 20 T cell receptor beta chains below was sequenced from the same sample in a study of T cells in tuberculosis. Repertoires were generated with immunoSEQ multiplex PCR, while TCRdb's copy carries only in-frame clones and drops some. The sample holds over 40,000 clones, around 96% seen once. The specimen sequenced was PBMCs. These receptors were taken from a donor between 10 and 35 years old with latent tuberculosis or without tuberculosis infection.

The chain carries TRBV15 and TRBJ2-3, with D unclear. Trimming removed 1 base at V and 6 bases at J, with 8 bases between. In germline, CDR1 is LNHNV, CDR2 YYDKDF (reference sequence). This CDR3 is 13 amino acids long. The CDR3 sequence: CATSRARLDTQYF. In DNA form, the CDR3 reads TGTGCCACCAGCAGAGCCCGACTGGATACGCAGTATTTT.

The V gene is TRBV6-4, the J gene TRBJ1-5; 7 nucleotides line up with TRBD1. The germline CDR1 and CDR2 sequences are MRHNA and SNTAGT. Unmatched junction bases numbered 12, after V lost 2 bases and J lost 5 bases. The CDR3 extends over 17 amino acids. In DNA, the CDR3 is TGTGCCAGCAGTGACGCGTACCACAGGGGAGCCGATCAGCCCCAGCATTTT. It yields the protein CASSDAYHRGADQPQHF.

In nucleotides, the CDR3 is TGTGCCATCAGTGAGATGGATAAGGACAGGTTTAAACGACCGAACACTGAAGCTTTCTTT. Translated, it gives CAISEMDKDRFKRPNTEAFF. The chain is built from TRBV10-3 and TRBJ1-1; 7 bases line up with TRBD1. The ends lost 2 bases at V and 1 base at J; junction bases unmatched: 19. This CDR3 is 20 amino acids long. The germline V gene encodes CDR1 ENHRY and CDR2 SYGVKD.

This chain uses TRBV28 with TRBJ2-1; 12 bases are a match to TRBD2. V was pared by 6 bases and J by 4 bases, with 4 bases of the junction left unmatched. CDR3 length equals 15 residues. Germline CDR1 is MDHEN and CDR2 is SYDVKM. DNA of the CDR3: TGTGCCAGCAGCAAGACTAGCGGGAGATACAATGAGCAGTTCTTC. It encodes CASSKTSGRYNEQFF. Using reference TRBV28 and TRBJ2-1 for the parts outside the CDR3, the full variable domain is DVKVTQSSRYLVKRTGEKVFLECVQDMDHENMFWYRQDPGLGLRLIYFSYDVKMKEKGDIPEGYSVSREKKERFSLILESASTNQTSMYLCASSKTSGRYNEQFFGPGTRLTVL.

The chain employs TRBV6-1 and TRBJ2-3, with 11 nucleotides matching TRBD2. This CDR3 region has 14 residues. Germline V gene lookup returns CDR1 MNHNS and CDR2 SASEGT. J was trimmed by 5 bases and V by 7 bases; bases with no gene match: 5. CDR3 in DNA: TGTGCCAGCATAGCGGGAGGGCCCCTAGATACGCAGTATTTT. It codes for CASIAGGPLDTQYF.

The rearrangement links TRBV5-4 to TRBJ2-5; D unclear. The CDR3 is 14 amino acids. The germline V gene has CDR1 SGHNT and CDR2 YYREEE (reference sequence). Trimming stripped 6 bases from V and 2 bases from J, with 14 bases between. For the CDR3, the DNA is TGTGCCAGCATGTCTAGTTCGGTACAAGAGACCCAGTACTTC. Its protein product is CASMSSSVQETQYF.

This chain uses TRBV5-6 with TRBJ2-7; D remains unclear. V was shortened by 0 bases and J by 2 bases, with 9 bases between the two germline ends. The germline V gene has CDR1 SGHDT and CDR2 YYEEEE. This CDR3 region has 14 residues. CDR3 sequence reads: CASSLAPRAYEQYF. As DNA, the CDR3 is TGTGCCAGCAGCTTGGCCCCGAGAGCCTACGAGCAGTACTTC.

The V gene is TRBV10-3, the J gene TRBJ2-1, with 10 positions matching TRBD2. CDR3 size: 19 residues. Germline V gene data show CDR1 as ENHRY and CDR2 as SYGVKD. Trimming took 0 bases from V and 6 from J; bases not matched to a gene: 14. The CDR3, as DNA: TGTGCCATCAGTGAGTCGTATCTAGCGGGGGCCCTACTCACCAATGAGCAGTTCTTC. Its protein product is CAISESYLAGALLTNEQFF.

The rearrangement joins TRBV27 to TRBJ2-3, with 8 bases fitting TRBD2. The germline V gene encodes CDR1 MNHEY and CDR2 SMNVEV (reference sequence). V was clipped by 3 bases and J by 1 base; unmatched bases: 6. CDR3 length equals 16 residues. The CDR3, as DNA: TGTGCCAGCAGTTTTGTAGCGGGATCGGGCACAGATACGCAGTATTTT. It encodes CASSFVAGSGTDTQYF.

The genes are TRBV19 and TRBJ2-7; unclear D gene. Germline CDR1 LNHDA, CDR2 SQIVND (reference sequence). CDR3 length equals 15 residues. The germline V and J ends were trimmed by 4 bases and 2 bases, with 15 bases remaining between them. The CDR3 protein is CASSNDLYYTYEQYF. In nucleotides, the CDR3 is TGTGCCAGTAGTAATGACCTCTACTATACCTACGAGCAGTACTTC.

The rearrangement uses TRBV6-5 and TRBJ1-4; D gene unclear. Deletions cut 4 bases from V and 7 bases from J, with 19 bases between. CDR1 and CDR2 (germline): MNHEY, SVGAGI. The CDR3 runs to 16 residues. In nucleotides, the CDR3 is TGTGCCAGCAGTTTCTCCGGACCGGACCGGGGTGAAAAACTGTTTTTT. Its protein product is CASSFSGPDRGEKLFF.

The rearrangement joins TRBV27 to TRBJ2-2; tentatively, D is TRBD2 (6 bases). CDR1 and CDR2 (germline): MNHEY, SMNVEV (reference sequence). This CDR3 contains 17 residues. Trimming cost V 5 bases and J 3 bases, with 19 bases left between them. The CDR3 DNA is TGTGCCAGCAGTCCTGGGTGGGGACTTTCCGACACCGGGGAGCTGTTTTTT. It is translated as CASSPGWGLSDTGELFF.

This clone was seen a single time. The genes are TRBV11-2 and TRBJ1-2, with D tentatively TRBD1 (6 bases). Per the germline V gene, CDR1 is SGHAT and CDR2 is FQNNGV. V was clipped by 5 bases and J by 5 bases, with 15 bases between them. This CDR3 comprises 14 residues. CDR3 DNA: TGTGCCAGCAGCCCAACTACAGGGAATTATGGCTACACCTTC. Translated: CASSPTTGNYGYTF.

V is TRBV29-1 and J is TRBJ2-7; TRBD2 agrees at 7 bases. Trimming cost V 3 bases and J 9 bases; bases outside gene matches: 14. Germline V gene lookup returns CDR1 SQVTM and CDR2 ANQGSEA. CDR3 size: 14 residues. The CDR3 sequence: CSVETWEGQGGQYF. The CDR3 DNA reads TGCAGCGTTGAGACGTGGGAGGGCCAAGGAGGGCAGTACTTC.

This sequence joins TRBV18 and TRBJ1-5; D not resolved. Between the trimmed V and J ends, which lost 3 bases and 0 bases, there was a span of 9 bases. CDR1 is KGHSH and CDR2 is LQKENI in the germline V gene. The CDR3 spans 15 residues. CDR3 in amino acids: CASSPFAVSNQPQHF. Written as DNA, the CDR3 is TGTGCCAGCTCACCTTTCGCAGTTAGCAATCAGCCCCAGCATTTT.

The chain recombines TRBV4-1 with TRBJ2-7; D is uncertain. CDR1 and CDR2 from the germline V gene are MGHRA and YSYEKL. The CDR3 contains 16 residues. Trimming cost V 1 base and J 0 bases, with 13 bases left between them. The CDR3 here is CASSQVALSGSYEQYF. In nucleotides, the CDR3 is TGCGCCAGCAGCCAAGTTGCCCTGAGTGGCTCCTACGAGCAGTACTTC.

The CDR3 DNA is TGTGCCAGCAGCAAACTGCCTATTGGGACAGGGGGTATTGAAAAACTGTTTTTT. Its translation: CASSKLPIGTGGIEKLFF. The chain recombines TRBV7-8 with TRBJ1-4, with TRBD1 matching 11 bases. CDR3 length: 18 amino acids. The germline CDR1 and CDR2 sequences are SGHVS and FQNEAQ. V was clipped by 5 bases and J by 7 bases; unmatched bases: 15.

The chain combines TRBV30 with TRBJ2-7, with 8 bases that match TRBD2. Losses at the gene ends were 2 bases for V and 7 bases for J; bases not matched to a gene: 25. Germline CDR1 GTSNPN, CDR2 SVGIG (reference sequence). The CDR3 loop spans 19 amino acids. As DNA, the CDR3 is TGTGCCTGGAGTCCGAGAAGGGACCGCTGGGCCGGGGGGGTGTGGGAGCAGTACTTC. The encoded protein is CAWSPRRDRWAGGVWEQYF.

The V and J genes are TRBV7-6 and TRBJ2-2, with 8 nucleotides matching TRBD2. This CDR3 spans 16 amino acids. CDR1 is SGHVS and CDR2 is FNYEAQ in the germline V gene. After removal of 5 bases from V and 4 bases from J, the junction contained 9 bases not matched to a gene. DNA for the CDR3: TGTGCCAGCAGCCATGCAGCGGGAGTGATCACCGGGGAGCTGTTTTTT. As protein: CASSHAAGVITGELFF.

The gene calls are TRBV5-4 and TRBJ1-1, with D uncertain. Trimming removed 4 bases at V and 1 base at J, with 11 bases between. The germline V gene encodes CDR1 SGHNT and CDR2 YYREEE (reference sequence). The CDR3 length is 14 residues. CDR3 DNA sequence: TGTGCCAGCAGCCCAGGCGTCTGGAACACTGAAGCTTTCTTT. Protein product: CASSPGVWNTEAFF.